The 32 T cell receptor beta chains listed next were all sequenced from one sample in a study of T cells expressing NK-cell markers. From its re-call of the 5' RACE reads, TCRdb lists each CDR3 protein once, without DNA. The sample table includes some 440,000 distinct CDR3 sequences. The sequenced sample consisted of blood T cells: a sorted CD56 or NKG2C T cell subset, CD4+ or CD8+ T cells, or bulk PBMC T cells (not recorded which). All receptors come from a woman aged 50 to 60 in good health.

This chain uses TRBV12-3 or TRBV12-4 with TRBJ2-5. CDR3 size: 15 residues. The CDR3 spells CASSFSGSFGETQYF.

The CDR3: CASSSRSGAINSYEQYF. The chain employs TRBV12-3 or TRBV12-4 and TRBJ2-7; as DNA is missing, the TRBD1 call by TCRdb cannot be tested. This CDR3 is built from 17 residues.

The CDR3 here is CASTTSEETQYF. The rearrangement joins TRBV6-6 to TRBJ2-5. Germline V gene sequence: CDR1 MNHNY, CDR2 SVGAGI (reference sequence). The CDR3 has 12 residues.

The chain carries TRBV7-9 and TRBJ1-1; the D gene TCRdb calls, TRBD1, cannot be checked with no DNA. The CDR3 has 16 residues. Looked up from germline, CDR1 is SEHNR and CDR2 is FQNEAQ (reference sequence). CDR3: CASRPRVRGLNTEAFF.

V gene TRBV7-7 combines with J gene TRBJ2-2. Germline lookup yields CDR1 SSHAT and CDR2 FNYEAQ (reference sequence). The CDR3 is 15 amino acids. CDR3 sequence reads: CASSSRPGNTGELFF.

This chain uses TRBV2 with TRBJ1-2. The CDR3 contains 12 residues. Germline V CDR1 and CDR2: SNHLY, FYNNEI. CDR3: CASREGLYGYTF.

The chain couples TRBV5-1 to TRBJ2-1. Germline V gene lookup returns CDR1 SGHRS and CDR2 YFSETQ. The CDR3 length is 13 residues. The CDR3 sequence is CASSLAVKGEQFF. The variable domain in full, with the rest retrieved from reference TRBV5-1 and TRBJ2-1, is KAGVTQTPRYLIKTRGQQVTLSCSPISGHRSVSWYQQTPGQGLQFLFEYFSETQRNKGNFPGRFSGRQFSNSRSEMNVSTLELGDSALYLCASSLAVKGEQFFGPGTRLTVL.

This chain connects TRBV12-3 or TRBV12-4 to TRBJ1-4; TCRdb reports TRBD1, a call that lacks DNA to check it against. The CDR3 consists of 16 residues. The CDR3 here is CASTLQGAETNEKLFF.

The V gene is TRBV25-1, the J gene TRBJ2-1; there is no DNA to check the TCRdb D call of TRBD1. Germline loops: CDR1 MGHDK, CDR2 SYGVNS. The CDR3 has 15 amino acids. The CDR3 region is CASRSTGTGRNEQFF. Filled out from reference TRBV25-1 and TRBJ2-1, the complete variable domain reads EADIYQTPRYLVIGTGKKITLECSQTMGHDKMYWYQQDPGMELHLIHYSYGVNSTEKGDLSSESTVSRIRTEHFPLTLESARPSHTSQYLCASRSTGTGRNEQFFGPGTRLTVL.

The chain is built from TRBV21-1 and TRBJ2-1; with no DNA, the TCRdb D assignment of TRBD2 cannot be verified. TRBV21-1 is shown as a pseudogene. This CDR3 has 16 amino acids. This chain's CDR3 is CASSFCGRAYYNEQFF.

This chain connects TRBV20-1 to TRBJ2-7; TCRdb returns TRBD1, unconfirmable since there is no DNA. The CDR3 contains 14 residues. Germline V lookup: CDR1 DFQATT, CDR2 SNEGSKA (reference sequence). CDR3 in amino acids: CSARPRWGAGEQYF.

The rearrangement links TRBV9 to TRBJ1-1; TCRdb names TRBD1, which stays unverified in the absence of DNA. Per germline, CDR1 SGDLS and CDR2 YYNGEE. This CDR3 is built from 15 residues. This CDR3 is CASSDRGSMNTEAFF.

The rearrangement uses TRBV20-1 and TRBJ2-1; the TCRdb call, TRBD2, lacks DNA for checking. The CDR3 spans 14 residues. Germline V gives CDR1 DFQATT, CDR2 SNEGSKA (reference sequence). This CDR3 is CSAAGTSSYNEQFF.

J is TRBJ1-1 and V is TRBV12-3 or TRBV12-4; there is no DNA to check the TCRdb D call of TRBD1. The CDR3 has 13 amino acids. CDR3 sequence reads: CASSLDRVAEAFF.

The J gene is TRBJ2-1, the V gene TRBV10-1; TCRdb calls TRBD2, which cannot be checked without DNA. CDR1 is WNHNN, CDR2 SYGVQD, per germline (reference sequence). This CDR3 has 22 residues. The CDR3 loop is CASGASGPIGTSARSTYNEQFF.

The rearrangement links TRBV5-1 to TRBJ2-1; TCRdb's D gene call, TRBD1, goes unchecked for lack of DNA. From germline, CDR1 is SGHRS and CDR2 YFSETQ. This CDR3 spans 16 amino acids. The chain's CDR3 is CASHIGDRGTYNEQFF.

This chain links TRBV11-3 with TRBJ2-1; TCRdb returns TRBD1, unconfirmable since there is no DNA. The CDR3 runs 19 residues. From germline, CDR1 is SGHNT and CDR2 YENEEA. This chain's CDR3 is CASSLDSFPTGLLYNEQFF.

V gene TRBV11-2 combines with J gene TRBJ2-5; TCRdb's D gene call, TRBD2, goes unchecked for lack of DNA. The CDR3 length is 16 residues. The germline V gene has CDR1 SGHAT and CDR2 FQNNGV. The CDR3 reads CASSPPLAGAQETQYF.

The chain is built from TRBV20-1 and TRBJ2-2; without DNA, the TCRdb call of TRBD1 cannot be checked. This CDR3 comprises 13 residues. Germline loops: CDR1 DFQATT, CDR2 SNEGSKA (reference sequence). The CDR3 loop reads CSAKAGLRWELFF.

The chain couples TRBV3-1 to TRBJ2-1; TCRdb's D gene call, TRBD1, goes unchecked for lack of DNA. CDR3 length: 15 residues. Germline values: CDR1 LGHDT, CDR2 YNNKEL (reference sequence). Here the CDR3 reads CASSPARLGTNEQFF.

The chain joins TRBV6-1 to TRBJ2-3; the TCRdb D gene call, TRBD1, has no DNA to confirm it. The CDR3 sequence is 17 residues long. Germline values: CDR1 MNHNS, CDR2 SASEGT. CDR3 loop: CASSEAWGGVGTDTQYF.

The CDR3 loop is CASSFLAGGGNEQFF. This chain links TRBV7-2 with TRBJ2-1; as DNA is missing, the TRBD2 call by TCRdb cannot be tested. CDR1 is SGHTA, CDR2 FQGNSA, per germline. The CDR3 consists of 15 residues.

The CDR3 here is CASSLALAYYEQYF. The chain recombines TRBV12-3 or TRBV12-4 with TRBJ2-7. The CDR3 contains 14 residues.

This chain connects TRBV5-4 to TRBJ2-5; TCRdb calls TRBD2, which cannot be checked without DNA. This CDR3 contains 14 residues. The germline V gene encodes CDR1 SGHNT and CDR2 YYREEE (reference sequence). CDR3 loop: CASSLGGTSQTQYF.

This chain uses TRBV4-1 with TRBJ1-2; checking the TCRdb D call of TRBD1 is not possible without DNA. Germline V gives CDR1 MGHRA, CDR2 YSYEKL. The CDR3 loop spans 18 amino acids. This chain's CDR3 is CASSQPIWLLGEFGGYPF.

The chain is built from TRBV5-6 and TRBJ2-5; with no DNA, the TCRdb D assignment of TRBD1 cannot be verified. CDR1 is SGHDT, CDR2 YYEEEE, per germline. This CDR3 has 16 amino acids. CDR3 protein: CASSRTGQGHRETQYF.

The chain combines TRBV10-3 with TRBJ2-5; TCRdb selects TRBD2, and the lack of DNA leaves this call unchecked. Germline CDR1 is ENHRY and CDR2 is SYGVKD. The CDR3 spans 13 residues. CDR3 sequence: CATHQGGQETQYF.

The J gene is TRBJ1-5, the V gene TRBV19; TCRdb designates TRBD1, a call that cannot be tested without DNA. The CDR3 totals 13 residues. CDR1 and CDR2 from the germline V gene are LNHDA and SQIVND (reference sequence). This CDR3 reads CASNSREGRPQHF.

The chain joins TRBV19 to TRBJ2-1; TCRdb names TRBD2, which stays unverified in the absence of DNA. The CDR3 extends over 13 amino acids. Germline-derived CDR1 and CDR2 are LNHDA and SQIVND (reference sequence). CDR3 region: CASSITSPVGQFF.

V gene TRBV29-1 combines with J gene TRBJ2-3; TCRdb's D gene call, TRBD2, goes unchecked for lack of DNA. This CDR3 comprises 14 residues. Germline V gene data show CDR1 as SQVTM and CDR2 as ANQGSEA. CDR3 in amino acids: CSVEGLAGGDTQYF.

The chain has TRBV24-1 and TRBJ1-2; TCRdb picks TRBD1, but there is no DNA to check that call. This CDR3 spans 12 amino acids. The germline V gene has CDR1 KGHDR and CDR2 SFDVKD. CDR3 sequence: CATSEQGDGYTF.

The chain employs TRBV7-2 and TRBJ1-5. Germline assignment: CDR1 SGHTA and CDR2 FQGNSA. The CDR3 is made up of 14 amino acids. The CDR3 region is CASAAVVGNQPQHF.